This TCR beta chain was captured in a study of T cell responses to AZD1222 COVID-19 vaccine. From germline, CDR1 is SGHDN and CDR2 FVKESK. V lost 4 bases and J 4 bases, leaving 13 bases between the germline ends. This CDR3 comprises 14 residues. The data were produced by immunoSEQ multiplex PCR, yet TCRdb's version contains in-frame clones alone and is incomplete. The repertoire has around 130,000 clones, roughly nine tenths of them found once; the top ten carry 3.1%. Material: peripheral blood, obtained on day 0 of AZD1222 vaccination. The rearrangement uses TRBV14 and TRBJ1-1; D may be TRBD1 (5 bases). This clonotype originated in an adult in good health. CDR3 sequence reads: CASSRPDSLTEAFF. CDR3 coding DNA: TGTGCCAGCAGCCGACCTGACAGCCTCACTGAAGCTTTCTTT.